One and the same sample provided the 8 T cell receptor beta chains below, sequenced in a study of human T cells and chemical hapten exposure (dated by TCRdb to the early 2020s). What this sample's time point label stands for: patch test 1, 2 weeks after DPC sensitization. The treatment or condition label of this sample denotes: therapeutic diphenylcyclopropenone sensitization with weekly scalp DPC. Total RNA was extracted from unfractionated whole blood that had been collected in Tempus Blood RNA tubes. Receptor libraries were prepared by RACE. Sequencing took place on a NextSeq 500. The raw public reads went through TCRdb reprocessing: fastp at Q25, MiXCR clone calling, in-frame beta chains kept. CDR3 protein duplicates are merged, each entry listing the most common genes and DNA. This sample lists approximately 41,000 distinct CDR3 sequences; under 4.5% were detected once. The ten largest clonotypes hold 20% to 30% of the sample.

The material was whole blood, obtained in connection with sensitization to the hapten diphenylcyclopropenone (DPC). These receptors were collected from a man in his forties or fifties with alopecia areata. Some clones in this sample may be carry-over from other donors' samples.

This clonotype was found many times. The chain is built from TRBV12-3 or TRBV12-4 and TRBJ2-2; D uncertain. Trimming cost V 6 bases and J 6 bases, with 5 bases left between them. The CDR3 extends over 11 amino acids. Here the CDR3 reads CASRSPGELFF. Written as DNA, the CDR3 is TGTGCCAGCAGATCCCCCGGGGAGCTGTTTTTT.

This clonotype was counted at least ten times. The chain has TRBV27 and TRBJ1-1; D gene unclear. V was clipped by 3 bases and J by 5 bases, with 16 bases between them. This CDR3 region has 15 residues. Germline CDR1 and CDR2: MNHEY and SMNVEV (reference sequence). The DNA for the CDR3 is TGTGCCAGCAGTTTCGGCTCTAGGCCGTTTACTGAAGCTTTCTTT. This encodes CASSFGSRPFTEAFF.

Ten or more counts support this clonotype. This chain connects TRBV4-1 to TRBJ2-1; 8 bases fit TRBD2. V was pared by 4 bases and J by 8 bases, with 10 bases of the junction left unmatched. The germline CDR1 and CDR2 sequences are MGHRA and YSYEKL. The CDR3 contains 15 residues. In nucleotides, the CDR3 is TGCGCCAGCAGCCGGACTAGCCGGGCGGGCCATGAGCAGTTCTTC. Translated: CASSRTSRAGHEQFF.

In this sample, this clonotype turned up many times. This rearrangement joins TRBV20-1 to TRBJ2-7, with D unresolved. There are 14 residues in the CDR3. Trimming stripped 6 bases from V and 2 bases from J, with 17 bases between. From germline, CDR1 is DFQATT and CDR2 SNEGSKA (reference sequence). CDR3 sequence: CSALLAGKTYEQYF. The CDR3 DNA reads as TGCAGTGCCCTTCTGGCAGGCAAAACCTACGAGCAGTACTTC.

This clonotype has at least ten counts. The chain joins TRBV9 to TRBJ2-1, with D unresolved. CDR3 size: 10 residues. CDR1 and CDR2 from the germline V gene are SGDLS and YYNGEE. V lost 3 bases and J lost 11, with 6 bases in between. The CDR3 bases are TGTGCCAGCAGCGAGACTCAGCAGTTCTTC. It encodes CASSETQQFF.

The CDR3 protein is CASSSDSFLEAFF. CDR3 DNA sequence: TGCGCCAGCAGCTCGGACAGTTTCCTGGAAGCTTTCTTT. The rearrangement joins TRBV5-1 to TRBJ1-1; possibly TRBD1 for D (6 bases). This CDR3 has 13 amino acids. CDR1 and CDR2 (germline): SGHRS, YFSETQ. Trimming shortened V by 3 bases and J by 8 bases, and 14 bases separated the two germline ends.

In its sample, this clonotype was seen many times. The CDR3 spells CASSQSLPLTRYEQYF. In nucleotides, the CDR3 is TGCGCCAGCAGCCAGTCACTGCCCCTTACTAGATACGAGCAGTACTTC. The genes are TRBV4-3 and TRBJ2-7; tentatively, D is TRBD2 (5 bases). CDR3 length equals 16 residues. Trimming removed 3 bases from V and 4 bases from J, with 19 bases in between. Germline lookup yields CDR1 LGHNA and CDR2 YSLEER.

This clonotype occurred many times. The chain is built from TRBV6-2 or TRBV6-3 and TRBJ1-5; 8 bases map to TRBD1. Germline V gene lookup returns CDR1 MNHEY and CDR2 SVGEGT. J lost 7 bases, V lost 5 bases, and 4 bases had no gene match. This CDR3 is 13 amino acids long. The CDR3 loop is CASSGQGWQPQHF. As DNA, the CDR3 is TGTGCCAGCAGTGGACAGGGTTGGCAGCCCCAGCATTTT.